This T cell receptor (beta chain) was documented in a study of CD8+ T cells in alopecia areata. Study context: A regimen of oral tofacitinib, 5 to 10 mg twice daily, was given to treated patients. Tofacitinib ran for 6 to 18 months before 6 months off drug. Study findings and constraints: The treated group had a single nonresponder, limiting CD8+ expansion-response conclusions.

As for this clone: Its antigen is unknown.

Sequencing templates came from extracted RNA that was reverse transcribed into cDNA. TCRdb's table, derived via immunoSEQ multiplex PCR, lists solely in-frame clones and lacks some. The table shows 150,000 to 200,000 clones, with 60% occurring only once. The CDR3 sequence is 14 residues long. Trimming cost V 2 bases and J 6 bases, with 12 bases left between them. Germline CDR1 reads SGHNT; CDR2 reads YENEEA. Treatment given: oral pan-JAK inhibitor, 5-10 mg twice daily. J is TRBJ2-3 and V is TRBV11-3; no clear D gene. The clonotype originates from a human donor with alopecia areata. The source material was CD4+ T cells sorted from blood, sampled at week 24, from a patient treated with tofacitinib. CDR3 bases: TGTGCCAGCAGCTTATCCCGAATTTCCGATACGCAGTATTTT. This encodes CASSLSRISDTQYF. The variable domain in full, with the rest retrieved from reference TRBV11-3 and TRBJ2-3, is EAGVVQSPRYKIIEKKQPVAFWCNPISGHNTLYWYLQNLGQGPELLIRYENEEAVDDSQLPKDRFSAERLKGVDSTLKIQPAELGDSAVYLCASSLSRISDTQYFGPGTRLTVL.